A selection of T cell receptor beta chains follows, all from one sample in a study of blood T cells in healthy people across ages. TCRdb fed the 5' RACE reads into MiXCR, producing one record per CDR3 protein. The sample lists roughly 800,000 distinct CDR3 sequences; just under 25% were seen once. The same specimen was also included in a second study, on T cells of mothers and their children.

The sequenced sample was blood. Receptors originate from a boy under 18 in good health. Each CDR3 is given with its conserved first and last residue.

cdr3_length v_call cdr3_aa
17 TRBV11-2 CASSEEFLAGWKETQYF
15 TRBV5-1 CASSTQGARGYGYTF
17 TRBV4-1 CASSHLAGLAGKDTQYF
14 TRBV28 CASTQGVWLYEQFF
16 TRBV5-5 CASSLEEGPYSYEQYF
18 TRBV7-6 CASSSYPRGPSGWETQYF
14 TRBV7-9 CASSLARGDYGYTF
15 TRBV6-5 CASSYEGLRTDTQYF
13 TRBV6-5 CASVGVRNTEAFF
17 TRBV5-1 CASSRFGLAGYFYEQYF
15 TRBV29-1 CSGGRGGGAQETQYF
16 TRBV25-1 CASSPDRPSGANVLTF
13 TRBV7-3 CASSTMPPDTQYF
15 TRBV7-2 CASSFPERGTYEQYF
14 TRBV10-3 CAISTGTSSYEQYF
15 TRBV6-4 CASSDSTGGNSPLHF
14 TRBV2 CASRAGQNQETQYF
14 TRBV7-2 CASLGGDWDYGYTF
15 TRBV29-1 CSVEDDTDLGYEQYF
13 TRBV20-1 CSAQGARDSPLHF
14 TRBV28 CASSFWMSNEKLFF
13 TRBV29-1 CSVEDQDGYEQYF
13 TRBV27 CASSLFGGDTQYF
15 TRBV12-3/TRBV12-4 CASSLGSPRNEKLFF
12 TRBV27 CASSYSRDTQYF
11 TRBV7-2 CASSSSGSRYF
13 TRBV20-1 CSARVRASYEQYF
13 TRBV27 CASCSELNYGYTF
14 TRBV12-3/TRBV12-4 CASSFRGYDSPLHF
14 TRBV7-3 CASSISGQGETQYF
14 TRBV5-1 CASSLADISYEQYF
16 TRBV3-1 CASSQRSGTGENIQYF
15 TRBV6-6 CASSPLGGVNTEAFF
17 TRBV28 CASSLTGQGLAKNIQYF
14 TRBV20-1 CSARTDHPQETQYF
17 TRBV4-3 CASSQELRVWNTGELFF
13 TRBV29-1 CSVDWGYDTEAFF
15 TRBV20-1 CSARAILSNTGELFF
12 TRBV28 CASTDRSQPQHF
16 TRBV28 CASSLPGTGSYNEQFF
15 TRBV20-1 CSARITSGRGNEQFF